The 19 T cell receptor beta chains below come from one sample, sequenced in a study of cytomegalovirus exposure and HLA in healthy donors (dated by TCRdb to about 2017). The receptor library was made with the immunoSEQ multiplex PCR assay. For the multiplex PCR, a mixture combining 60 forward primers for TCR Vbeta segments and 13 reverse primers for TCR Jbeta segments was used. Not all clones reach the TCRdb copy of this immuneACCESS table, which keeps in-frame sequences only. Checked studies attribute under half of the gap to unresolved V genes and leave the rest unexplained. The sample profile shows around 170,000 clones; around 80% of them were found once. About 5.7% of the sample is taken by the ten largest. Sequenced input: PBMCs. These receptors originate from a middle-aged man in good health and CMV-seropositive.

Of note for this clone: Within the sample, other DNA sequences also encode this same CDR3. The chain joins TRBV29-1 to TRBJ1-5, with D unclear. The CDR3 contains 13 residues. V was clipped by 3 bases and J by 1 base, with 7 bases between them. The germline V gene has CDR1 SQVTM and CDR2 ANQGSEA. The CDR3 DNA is TGCAGCGTTGAGGAGGCCAGCAATCAGCCCCAGCATTTT. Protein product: CSVEEASNQPQHF.

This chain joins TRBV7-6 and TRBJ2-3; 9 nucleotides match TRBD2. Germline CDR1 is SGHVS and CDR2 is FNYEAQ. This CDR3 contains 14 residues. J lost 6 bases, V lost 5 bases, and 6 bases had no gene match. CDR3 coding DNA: TGTGCCAGCAGCCCGCGGGGGGGCCTTGATACGCAGTATTTT. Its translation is CASSPRGGLDTQYF.

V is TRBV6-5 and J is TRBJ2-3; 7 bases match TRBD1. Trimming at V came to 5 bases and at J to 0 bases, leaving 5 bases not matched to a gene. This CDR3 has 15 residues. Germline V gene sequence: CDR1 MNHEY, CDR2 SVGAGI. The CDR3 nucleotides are TGTGCCAGCAGTCCCGGACAGGCTAGCACAGATACGCAGTATTTT. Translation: CASSPGQASTDTQYF.

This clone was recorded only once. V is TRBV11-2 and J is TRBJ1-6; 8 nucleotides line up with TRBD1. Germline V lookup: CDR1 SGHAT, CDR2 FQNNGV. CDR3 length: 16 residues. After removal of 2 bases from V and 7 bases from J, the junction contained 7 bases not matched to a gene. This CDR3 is CASSLTGTGPNSPLHF. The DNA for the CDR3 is TGTGCCAGCAGCTTAACGGGGACAGGCCCGAATTCACCCCTCCACTTT.

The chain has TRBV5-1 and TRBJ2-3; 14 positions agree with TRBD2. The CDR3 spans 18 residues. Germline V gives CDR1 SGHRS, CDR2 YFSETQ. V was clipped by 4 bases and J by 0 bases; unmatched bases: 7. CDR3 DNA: TGCGCCAGCAGCACAGGACTAGCGGGGGGCCCTAGCACAGATACGCAGTATTTT. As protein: CASSTGLAGGPSTDTQYF.

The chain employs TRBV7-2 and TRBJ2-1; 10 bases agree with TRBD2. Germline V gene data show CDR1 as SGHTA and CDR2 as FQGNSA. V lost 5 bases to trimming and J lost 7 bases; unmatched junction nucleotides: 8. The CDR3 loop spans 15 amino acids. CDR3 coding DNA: TGTGCCAGCAGCCCCCAGCGGGGGGGCTGGAATGAGCAGTTCTTC. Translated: CASSPQRGGWNEQFF.

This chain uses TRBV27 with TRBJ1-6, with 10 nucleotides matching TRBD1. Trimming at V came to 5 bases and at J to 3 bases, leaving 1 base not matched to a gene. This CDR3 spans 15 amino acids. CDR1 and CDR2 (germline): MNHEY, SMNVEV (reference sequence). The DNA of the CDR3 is TGTGCCAGCAGTAGGACAGGGGGCTATAATTCACCCCTCCACTTT. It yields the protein CASSRTGGYNSPLHF.

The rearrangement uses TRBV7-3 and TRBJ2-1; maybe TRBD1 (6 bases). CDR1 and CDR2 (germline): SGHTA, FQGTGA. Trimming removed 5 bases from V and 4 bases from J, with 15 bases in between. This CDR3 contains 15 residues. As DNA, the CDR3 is TGTGCCAGCAGCCCACAGGGAACGGGTTACAATGAGCAGTTCTTC. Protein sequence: CASSPQGTGYNEQFF. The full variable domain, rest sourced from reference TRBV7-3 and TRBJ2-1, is GAGVSQTPSNKVTEKGKYVELRCDPISGHTALYWYRQSLGQGPEFLIYFQGTGAADDSGLPNDRFFAVRPEGSVSTLKIQRTERGDSAVYLCASSPQGTGYNEQFFGPGTRLTVL.

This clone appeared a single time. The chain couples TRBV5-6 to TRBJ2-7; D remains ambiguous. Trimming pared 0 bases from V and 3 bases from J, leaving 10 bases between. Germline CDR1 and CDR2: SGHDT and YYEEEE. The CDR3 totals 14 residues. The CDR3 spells CASSLGAGYYEQYF. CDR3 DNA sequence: TGTGCCAGCAGCTTGGGGGCCGGCTACTACGAGCAGTACTTC.

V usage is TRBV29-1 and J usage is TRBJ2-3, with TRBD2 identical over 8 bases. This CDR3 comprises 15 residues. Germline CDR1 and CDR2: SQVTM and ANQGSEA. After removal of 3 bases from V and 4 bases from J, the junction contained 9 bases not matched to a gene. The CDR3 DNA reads TGCAGCGTTGAGGGAATAGCGGGGCCTCCAGATACGCAGTATTTT. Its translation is CSVEGIAGPPDTQYF.

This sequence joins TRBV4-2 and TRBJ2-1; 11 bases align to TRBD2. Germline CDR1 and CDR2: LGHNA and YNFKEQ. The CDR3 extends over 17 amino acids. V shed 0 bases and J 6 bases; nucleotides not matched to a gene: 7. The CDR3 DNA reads TGTGCCAGCAGCCAAGACGTTGCTAGCGGGGGGTTCAATGAGCAGTTCTTC. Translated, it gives CASSQDVASGGFNEQFF.

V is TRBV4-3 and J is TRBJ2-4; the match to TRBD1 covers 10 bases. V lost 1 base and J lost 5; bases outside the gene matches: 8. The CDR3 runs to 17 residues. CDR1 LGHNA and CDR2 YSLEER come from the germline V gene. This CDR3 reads CASSQGPTGGAQNIQYF. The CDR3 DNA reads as TGCGCCAGCAGCCAAGGACCGACAGGGGGCGCGCAAAACATTCAGTACTTC.

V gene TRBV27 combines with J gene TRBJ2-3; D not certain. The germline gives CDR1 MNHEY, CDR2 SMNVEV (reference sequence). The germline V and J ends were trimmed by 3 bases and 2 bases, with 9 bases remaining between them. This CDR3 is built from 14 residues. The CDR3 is CASSLSLFTDTQYF. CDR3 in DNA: TGTGCCAGCAGTTTGAGTCTATTCACAGATACGCAGTATTTT.

The chain's CDR3 is CASRYGVGNTDTQYF. The CDR3 coding sequence is TGTGCCAGCCGCTACGGGGTGGGAAACACAGATACGCAGTATTTT. The chain employs TRBV7-9 and TRBJ2-3, with a weak D call TRBD2 (5 bases). Trimming left V 8 bases short and J 2 bases short, with 17 bases between. The germline V gene has CDR1 SEHNR and CDR2 FQNEAQ (reference sequence). The CDR3 spans 15 residues.

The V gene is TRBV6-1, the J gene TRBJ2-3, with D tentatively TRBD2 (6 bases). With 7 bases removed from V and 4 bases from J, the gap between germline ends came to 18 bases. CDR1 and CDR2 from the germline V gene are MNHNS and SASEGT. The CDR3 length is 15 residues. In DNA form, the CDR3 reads TGTGCCAGCACCGAGGAGGGACCTCGGGCAGATACGCAGTATTTT. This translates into CASTEEGPRADTQYF.

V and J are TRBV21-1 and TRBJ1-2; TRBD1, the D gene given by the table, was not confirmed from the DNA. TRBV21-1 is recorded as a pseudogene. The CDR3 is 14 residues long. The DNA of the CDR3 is TGTGCCAGCAGCACGCAGGGGGGAAGCTATGGCTACACCTTC. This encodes CASSTQGGSYGYTF.

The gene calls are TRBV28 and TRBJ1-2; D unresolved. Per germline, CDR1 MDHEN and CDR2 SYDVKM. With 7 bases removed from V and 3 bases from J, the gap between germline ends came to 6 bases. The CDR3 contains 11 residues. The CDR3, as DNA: TGTGCCAGCACAAAATACTATGGCTACACCTTC. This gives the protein CASTKYYGYTF.

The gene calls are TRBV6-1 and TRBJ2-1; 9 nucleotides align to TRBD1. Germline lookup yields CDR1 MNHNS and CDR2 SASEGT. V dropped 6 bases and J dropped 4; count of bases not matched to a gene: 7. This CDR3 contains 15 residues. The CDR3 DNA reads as TGTGCCAGCAGGTCTACAGGGGGCGGATACAATGAGCAGTTCTTC. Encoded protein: CASRSTGGGYNEQFF.

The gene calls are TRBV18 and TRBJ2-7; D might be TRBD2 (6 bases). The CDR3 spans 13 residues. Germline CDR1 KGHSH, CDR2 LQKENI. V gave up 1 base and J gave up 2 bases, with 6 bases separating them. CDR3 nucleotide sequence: TGTGCCAGCTCACCACTAGCGGCCTACGAGCAGTACTTC. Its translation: CASSPLAAYEQYF.